Below are 28 T cell receptor beta chains sequenced from a single sample in a study of TIL therapy for anti-PD-1-resistant metastatic lung cancer (dated by TCRdb to about 2021). TCR beta CDR3 regions were amplified from genomic DNA by bias-controlled multiplex PCR with the immunoSEQ v3 hsTCRB kit. Here the immuneACCESS table is served through TCRdb, limited to in-frame sequences with V and J called. Missing clones are a known gap in these copies; in checked studies unresolved V genes cover under half, and the rest lacks a known reason. The table for this sample lists roughly 16,000 clones; less than 80% of them were counted only once. Around 33% of the sample is held by the ten biggest clonotypes. Reading the label with the study, this specimen's time point is: pre-treatment sample, taken before nivolumab and TIL therapy. Here the sequenced sample was blood, taken at baseline. The origin of the receptors is a person aged 25 to 79 with non-small cell lung cancer.

This clone was picked up one time. The chain combines TRBV7-2 with TRBJ1-6; no clear D gene. CDR1 is SGHTA and CDR2 is FQGNSA in the germline V gene. The V end was cut by 5 bases, the J end by 7 bases, with 12 bases between. CDR3 length equals 14 residues. The CDR3 loop reads CASSLRSANSPLHF. The DNA of the CDR3 is TGTGCCAGCAGCCTAAGGTCTGCGAATTCACCCCTCCACTTT.

The chain uses TRBV7-2 and TRBJ1-3; no clear D. Germline V gives CDR1 SGHTA, CDR2 FQGNSA. This CDR3 is built from 15 residues. V was shortened by 2 bases and J by 0 bases, with 8 bases between the two germline ends. The CDR3, as DNA: TGTGCCAGCAGCTTACGGGGAAGCTCTGGAAACACCATATATTTT. This gives the protein CASSLRGSSGNTIYF.

V is TRBV10-2 and J is TRBJ2-2; perhaps TRBD2 as D (7 bases). Trimming removed 6 bases at V and 0 bases at J, with 23 bases between. Germline V gene data show CDR1 as WSHSY and CDR2 as SAAADI. The CDR3 runs 19 residues. In DNA form, the CDR3 reads TGCGCCAGCAGCGATGGGCCTCCCGGGGGGCTTGCGAACACCGGGGAGCTGTTTTTT. Its translation is CASSDGPPGGLANTGELFF.

The chain uses TRBV7-9 and TRBJ2-3; no clear D. V shed 5 bases and J shed 5 bases, with 26 bases lying between them. Germline V CDR1 and CDR2: SEHNR, FQNEAQ (reference sequence). This CDR3 spans 18 amino acids. CDR3 in DNA: TGTGCCAGCAGCCCCATTCAAGTGGGATGGCACATTTTAGATACGCAGTATTTT. Its translation: CASSPIQVGWHILDTQYF.

The rearrangement joins TRBV14 to TRBJ1-5; TRBD1 is a possible D gene (5 bases). Germline CDR1 SGHDN, CDR2 FVKESK. The V end lost 0 bases, the J end lost 5 bases, and 11 bases lay between the germline ends. The CDR3 runs 15 residues. The CDR3 loop is CASSQDRRGDQPQHF. The CDR3 DNA reads as TGTGCCAGCAGCCAAGACCGACGAGGGGATCAGCCCCAGCATTTT.

This chain uses TRBV19 with TRBJ1-2; D is possibly TRBD1 (5 bases). The CDR3 is 14 residues long. The V and J ends lost 0 bases and 8 bases respectively, with 13 bases between them. Germline loops: CDR1 LNHDA, CDR2 SQIVND (reference sequence). CDR3 nucleotide sequence: TGTGCCAGTAGTATAGACCACGGGACGATCGGCTACACCTTC. This translates into CASSIDHGTIGYTF.

CDR3: CASSPDRAVGYTF. CDR3 DNA: TGTGCCAGCAGCCCCGACAGGGCGGTCGGCTACACCTTC. This chain connects TRBV6-5 to TRBJ1-2, with TRBD1 matching over 7 bases. Trimming cost V 6 bases and J 8 bases; bases outside gene matches: 9. The CDR3 is 13 residues long. Germline lookup yields CDR1 MNHEY and CDR2 SVGAGI.

This clone came up once. CDR3 DNA sequence: TGCGCCAGCAGCTTGGACGGGACAGGGTTTTACGAGCAGTACTTC. This encodes CASSLDGTGFYEQYF. This chain connects TRBV5-1 to TRBJ2-7; 9 bases match TRBD1. CDR3 length: 15 amino acids. The junction had 5 bases not matched to a gene; V was cut back by 0 bases and J by 4 bases. Germline values: CDR1 SGHRS, CDR2 YFSETQ.

This chain joins TRBV5-4 and TRBJ1-2; D is uncertain. V was cut by 3 bases and J by 1 base, with 10 bases left in between. The CDR3 is made up of 14 amino acids. Germline V gene data show CDR1 as SGHNT and CDR2 as YYREEE (reference sequence). The CDR3, as DNA: TGTGCCAGCAGCTCGAACAGTTTTAACTATGGCTACACCTTC. This encodes CASSSNSFNYGYTF.

The chain uses TRBV7-3 and TRBJ2-1; D assignment may be TRBD1 or TRBD2 (7 bases each). Trimming took off 4 bases at V and 6 bases at J, with 16 bases between the two ends. Germline V gene sequence: CDR1 SGHTA, CDR2 FQGTGA. This CDR3 has 15 residues. CDR3 coding DNA: TGTGCCAGCAGCTCCTCAGGGGGGGTCCGCAATGAGCAGTTCTTC. Translated, it gives CASSSSGGVRNEQFF.

Ten or more counts support this clone. The chain has TRBV7-9 and TRBJ1-6; TRBD1 agrees at 10 bases. The trim removed 6 bases at V and 5 bases at J, leaving 4 bases unmatched. In germline, CDR1 is SEHNR, CDR2 FQNEAQ (reference sequence). This CDR3 contains 15 residues. The CDR3 loop is CASRSGTGDNSPLHF. The DNA for the CDR3 is TGTGCCAGCAGATCCGGGACAGGGGATAATTCACCCCTCCACTTT.

A remark on this clone: Other nucleotide sequences in the sample specify the same CDR3. This sequence joins TRBV9 and TRBJ2-1; 9 nucleotides align to TRBD2. The germline gives CDR1 SGDLS, CDR2 YYNGEE. This CDR3 comprises 16 residues. After removal of 4 bases from V and 7 bases from J, the junction contained 12 bases not matched to a gene. The CDR3 nucleotides are TGTGCCAGCAGCCCCAGTTTGCGGGGGGGCTGGAATGAGCAGTTCTTC. Translating gives CASSPSLRGGWNEQFF.

The chain employs TRBV10-3 and TRBJ2-3, with 8 bases lining up with TRBD2. V gave up 6 bases and J gave up 2 bases; unmatched junction bases: 4. This CDR3 is built from 14 residues. Germline V lookup: CDR1 ENHRY, CDR2 SYGVKD. CDR3 amino acids: CAIRAGGTTDTQYF. The CDR3 nucleotides read TGTGCCATCAGGGCGGGGGGAACCACAGATACGCAGTATTTT.

V and J are TRBV11-3 and TRBJ2-5; 7 positions match TRBD1. Unmatched junction bases numbered 7, after V lost 5 bases and J lost 1 base. The germline gives CDR1 SGHNT, CDR2 YENEEA. The CDR3 covers 15 residues. The CDR3 coding sequence is TGTGCCAGCAGCCACAGAACAGGGGTCCAAGAGACCCAGTACTTC. Amino acid sequence: CASSHRTGVQETQYF.

The chain combines TRBV5-4 with TRBJ2-7; D call uncertain. CDR1 SGHNT and CDR2 YYREEE come from the germline V gene (reference sequence). The germline V and J ends were trimmed by 0 bases and 7 bases, with 5 bases remaining between them. The CDR3 is made up of 11 amino acids. In DNA, the CDR3 is TGTGCCAGCAGCTTGGTTGGGGAGCAGTACTTC. It translates to CASSLVGEQYF. The entire variable domain, with the rest obtained from reference TRBV5-4 and TRBJ2-7, is as follows: ETGVTQSPTHLIKTRGQQVTLRCSSQSGHNTVSWYQQALGQGPQFIFQYYREEENGRGNFPPRFSGLQFPNYSSELNVNALELDDSALYLCASSLVGEQYFGPGTRLTVT.

The V and J genes are TRBV7-2 and TRBJ2-2, with 7 bases fitting TRBD2. CDR1 is SGHTA and CDR2 is FQGNSA in the germline V gene. V dropped 1 base and J dropped 8; count of bases not matched to a gene: 19. The CDR3 has 19 amino acids. CDR3 sequence: CASSLEGGEVLAEEGELFF. The CDR3 DNA follows: TGTGCCAGCAGCTTAGAAGGAGGAGAAGTCCTAGCGGAAGAGGGGGAGCTGTTTTTT.

The chain is built from TRBV25-1 and TRBJ2-5, with TRBD1 identical over 9 bases. TRBJ2-7 matches the DNA end more closely, so the J call is doubtful. Germline CDR1 and CDR2: MGHDK and SYGVNS. This CDR3 contains 13 residues. The CDR3: CASSRQGGDEQYF. CDR3 bases: TGTGCCAGCAGCAGACAGGGGGGCGACGAGCAGTACTTC.

The count of this clone is one. The rearrangement uses TRBV25-1 and TRBJ2-3; 11 nucleotides align to TRBD1. The CDR3 contains 16 residues. V gave up 4 bases and J gave up 2 bases; unmatched junction bases: 5. Germline values: CDR1 MGHDK, CDR2 SYGVNS. The CDR3 reads CASSGTGGAFTDTQYF. Written as DNA, the CDR3 is TGTGCCAGCAGTGGGACAGGGGGCGCTTTCACAGATACGCAGTATTTT.

This chain connects TRBV6-5 to TRBJ2-7; 9 positions match TRBD1. This CDR3 is built from 15 residues. Germline assignment: CDR1 MNHEY and CDR2 SVGAGI. With V trimmed by 6 bases and J by 4 bases, 10 bases remained unmatched. CDR3: CASRLIRDRVYEQYF. In nucleotides, the CDR3 is TGTGCCAGCAGGTTAATCCGGGACAGGGTGTACGAGCAGTACTTC.

CDR3: CASSPQGATYGYTF. The CDR3 DNA follows: TGTGCCAGCTCGCCGCAGGGGGCTACCTATGGCTACACCTTC. This chain connects TRBV18 to TRBJ1-2, with TRBD1 identical over 8 bases. Germline CDR1 and CDR2: KGHSH and LQKENI. The CDR3 is 14 amino acids. Unmatched junction bases numbered 7, after V lost 6 bases and J lost 4 bases.

This chain joins TRBV6-1 and TRBJ2-7, with 9 bases matching TRBD1. With V trimmed by 11 bases and J by 6 bases, 11 bases remained unmatched. The CDR3 totals 13 residues. Germline V CDR1 and CDR2: MNHNS, SASEGT. The CDR3 coding sequence is TGTGCCGGCGGACAGGGGAACGGGCGCGAGCAGTACTTC. This encodes CAGGQGNGREQYF.

The gene calls are TRBV15 and TRBJ1-2, with a weak D call TRBD1 (5 bases). V lost 0 bases and J 5 bases, leaving 7 bases between the germline ends. Germline V gene sequence: CDR1 LNHNV, CDR2 YYDKDF (reference sequence). This CDR3 comprises 13 residues. DNA of the CDR3: TGTGCCACCAGCAGAGACAGGGCATATGGCTACACCTTC. Residues: CATSRDRAYGYTF.

The genes are TRBV4-2 and TRBJ2-5; D possibly matches TRBD1 or TRBD2 (5 bases each). CDR1 is LGHNA, CDR2 YNFKEQ, per germline. V lost 0 bases, J lost 4 bases, and 12 bases lay in between. This CDR3 has 15 residues. This chain's CDR3 is CASSQDRRGTETQYF. The DNA of the CDR3 is TGTGCCAGCAGCCAAGATCGTCGAGGGACAGAGACCCAGTACTTC.

This chain uses TRBV11-3 with TRBJ1-2; D is possibly TRBD1 (5 bases). Germline values: CDR1 SGHNT, CDR2 YENEEA. The CDR3 has 14 residues. The V and J ends lost 3 bases and 4 bases respectively, with 12 bases between them. CDR3 loop: CASSLDRDGYGYTF. CDR3 nucleotide sequence: TGTGCCAGCAGCTTGGACCGGGACGGCTATGGCTACACCTTC.

This clone has only one observation. J is TRBJ1-4 and V is TRBV14; TRBD1 aligns across 11 bases. This CDR3 region has 15 residues. V shed 4 bases, J shed 5 bases, and the junction held 3 bases outside the gene matches. Germline V gene lookup returns CDR1 SGHDN and CDR2 FVKESK. The CDR3 spells CASSRWDRGNEKLFF. CDR3 DNA: TGTGCCAGCAGCCGCTGGGACAGGGGGAATGAAAAACTGTTTTTT.

DNA for the CDR3: TGTGCCAGCAGGTCACTAGTGGGCACCGGGGAGCTGTTTTTT. Its translation: CASRSLVGTGELFF. The chain is built from TRBV9 and TRBJ2-2, with a tentative D call TRBD2 (5 bases). The CDR3 extends over 14 amino acids. The germline V gene has CDR1 SGDLS and CDR2 YYNGEE. V was clipped by 5 bases and J by 4 bases, with 12 bases between them.

This rearrangement joins TRBV30 to TRBJ1-2; TRBD1 agrees at 10 bases. Trimming removed 0 bases from V and 8 bases from J; junction bases left unmatched: 6. The CDR3 covers 14 residues. Germline V gene lookup returns CDR1 GTSNPN and CDR2 SVGIG (reference sequence). In DNA form, the CDR3 reads TGTGCCTGGAGTGTCGGGACAGGGGAACTCGGCTACACCTTC. Protein product: CAWSVGTGELGYTF.

This clone occurred once. The genes are TRBV6-5 and TRBJ2-5; D might be TRBD1 (6 bases). CDR1 MNHEY and CDR2 SVGAGI come from the germline V gene. V was shortened by 5 bases and J by 1 base, with 8 bases between the two germline ends. The CDR3 extends over 13 amino acids. Here the CDR3 DNA reads TGTGCCAGCAGTCGGACAGTCCAAGAGACCCAGTACTTC. This gives the protein CASSRTVQETQYF.